Included here is one TCR beta chain sequence, with context. Method: immunoSEQ multiplex PCR; TCRdb's copy keeps in-frame clones and lacks some. This sample has hundreds of thousands of clones, with about 85% found just once. The V end lost 0 bases, the J end lost 4 bases, and 14 bases lay between the germline ends. The germline gives CDR1 SGHRS, CDR2 YFSETQ. The CDR3 totals 16 residues. This entry comes from a study of shared clonotypes between healthy human individuals. The overall study: Samples came from a couple of female and a few male donors aged 18 to 49.

The chain links TRBV5-1 to TRBJ2-1; D is perhaps TRBD1 or TRBD2 (5 bases each). Source material: PBMCs. The clonotype comes from a woman between 35 and 50 years old in good health. Some clones in this sample may be carry-over from other donors' samples. CDR3 residues: CASSLGSGTIYNEQFF. CDR3 in DNA: TGCGCCAGCAGCTTGGGATCCGGGACGATTTACAATGAGCAGTTCTTC.